This T cell receptor (beta chain) was sequenced in a study of blood T cells in healthy people across ages. Overall study findings and caveats: Versus aged donors, long-lived donors had higher diversity and more naive CD4+ cells. Per million T cells, TCR beta diversity dropped about linearly as age rose.

A word on this clonotype: Its cognate antigen is unknown.

V was cut by 6 bases and J by 4 bases, with 12 bases left in between. The CDR3 loop spans 14 amino acids. For the second PCR, which ran for roughly 6 to 12 cycles, a sample-barcoded 5' primer and a J-beta primer mix were used. TCRdb re-derived calls from the 5' RACE reads in MiXCR, one entry per CDR3 protein. The top ten clones hold around 0.75% of a sample with around 990,000 distinct CDR3 sequences, 20% to 25% of them seen once. These data were also reused for a study on T cells of mothers and their children. That source adds: Each donor was one of three healthy Caucasian mothers or one of their six children. According to the study, all extracted RNA entered cDNA synthesis at 1.5 ug per 15 ul.

The clonotype originates from a girl aged 2 to 9 in good health. Sequencing input: blood. The chain joins TRBV12-3 or TRBV12-4 to TRBJ2-2, with D unclear. In DNA form, the CDR3 reads TGTGCCAGCAGGACTCAGAGTCCCACCGGGGAGCTGTTTTTT. This translates into CASRTQSPTGELFF.